These 24 T cell receptor beta chains originate from one sample sequenced in a study of OX40 agonist ivuxolimab in advanced cancers. Sequenced by immunoSEQ multiplex PCR; TCRdb stores in-frame clones only, minus some. The repertoire consists of about 20,000 clones, with over 65% occurring once and the leading ten covering about a sixth. The sequenced sample was CD4+ or CD8+ T cells sorted from blood, obtained in a trial of the OX40 agonist ivuxolimab. The receptors come from an adult with an advanced solid tumor such as melanoma, head and neck, liver or kidney cancer.

The CDR3 region has the DNA TGCGCCAGCAGCAAAGGACAGGGGGCAGCGGGGGCCAACGTCCTGACTTTC. Translated, it gives CASSKGQGAAGANVLTF. This sequence joins TRBV5-1 and TRBJ2-6, with 11 bases aligning to TRBD1. Losses at the gene ends were 4 bases for V and 4 bases for J; bases not matched to a gene: 7. Germline lookup yields CDR1 SGHRS and CDR2 YFSETQ. The CDR3 sequence is 17 residues long.

In the case of this clone: Other DNA sequences in the sample encode the same CDR3. V gene TRBV11-2 combines with J gene TRBJ2-7; the match to TRBD2 covers 11 bases. The CDR3 length is 14 residues. Germline lookup yields CDR1 SGHAT and CDR2 FQNNGV. V trimming: 5 bases; J trimming: 3 bases; junction bases outside the gene matches: 3. CDR3: CASSPGTSGYEQYF. The CDR3 coding sequence is TGTGCCAGCAGCCCTGGGACTAGCGGCTACGAGCAGTACTTC.

The V and J genes are TRBV30 and TRBJ2-2; D not resolved. The V gene's germline CDR1 is GTSNPN and CDR2 SVGIG (reference sequence). The length of the CDR3 is 13 residues. Trimming took 0 bases from V and 4 from J, leaving 6 bases between them. CDR3 sequence: CAWSVGRTGELFF. The DNA for the CDR3 is TGTGCCTGGAGTGTAGGCCGCACCGGGGAGCTGTTTTTT.

The chain carries TRBV4-2 and TRBJ1-1, with 8 positions matching TRBD1. There are 15 residues in the CDR3. J lost 1 base, V lost 5 bases, and 6 bases had no gene match. Germline V lookup: CDR1 LGHNA, CDR2 YNFKEQ. The CDR3, as DNA: TGTGCCAGCAGCTTGACAGGGGAAAGGAACACTGAAGCTTTCTTT. It yields the protein CASSLTGERNTEAFF.

This clone appeared once. The rearrangement uses TRBV10-3 and TRBJ1-6, with D tentatively TRBD1 (5 bases). V lost 7 bases, J lost 10 bases, and 11 bases lay in between. CDR1 ENHRY and CDR2 SYGVKD come from the germline V gene. CDR3 length equals 12 residues. The CDR3 nucleotides read TGTGCCATCAAGGCGGGGGACTCACCCCTCCACTTT. Translation: CAIKAGDSPLHF.

The chain uses TRBV4-1 and TRBJ2-7; D may match TRBD1 or TRBD2 (5 bases each). V shed 4 bases and J shed 4 bases, with 29 bases lying between them. The CDR3 extends over 19 amino acids. Germline CDR1 and CDR2: MGHRA and YSYEKL. CDR3 sequence reads: CASSPEGWDRGAEDYEQYF. The CDR3 nucleotides read TGCGCCAGCAGCCCGGAAGGTTGGGACCGGGGCGCAGAAGATTACGAGCAGTACTTC.

CDR3 residues: CASSYSGVAGNTIYF. Written as DNA, the CDR3 is TGTGCCAGCAGTTACTCAGGGGTGGCAGGAAACACCATATATTTT. The rearrangement links TRBV6-5 to TRBJ1-3; D is perhaps TRBD1 (5 bases). CDR1 is MNHEY, CDR2 SVGAGI, per germline. The germline V and J ends were trimmed by 0 bases and 4 bases, with 10 bases remaining between them. This CDR3 spans 15 amino acids.

The table lists this clone with a few counts. The rearrangement uses TRBV6-6 and TRBJ1-3; D not resolved. The CDR3 spans 16 residues. The germline V and J ends were trimmed by 0 bases and 0 bases, with 9 bases remaining between them. The germline V gene has CDR1 MNHNY and CDR2 SVGAGI (reference sequence). DNA for the CDR3: TGTGCCAGCAGTTACTCTCCCGGAAACTCTGGAAACACCATATATTTT. This gives the protein CASSYSPGNSGNTIYF.

This clone was recorded only once. V gene TRBV19 combines with J gene TRBJ1-5; TRBD1 matches at 9 bases. V trimming: 3 bases; J trimming: 3 bases; junction bases outside the gene matches: 9. The CDR3 sequence is 17 residues long. Germline lookup yields CDR1 LNHDA and CDR2 SQIVND (reference sequence). DNA for the CDR3: TGTGCCAGTAGTATGCGCTTGGGACAGGGTTCCAATCAGCCCCAGCATTTT. Its protein is CASSMRLGQGSNQPQHF. Variable domain in full (rest from reference TRBV19 and TRBJ1-5): DGGITQSPKYLFRKEGQNVTLSCEQNLNHDAMYWYRQDPGQGLRLIYYSQIVNDFQKGDIAEGYSVSREKKESFPLTVTSAQKNPTAFYLCASSMRLGQGSNQPQHFGDGTRLSIL.

The CDR3 region is CASSYRAGGTDTQYF. CDR3 DNA: TGTGCCAGCAGTTACAGGGCGGGGGGCACAGATACGCAGTATTTT. This sequence joins TRBV6-5 and TRBJ2-3; 7 bases are a match to TRBD2. Germline values: CDR1 MNHEY, CDR2 SVGAGI. The CDR3 covers 15 residues. The J segment lost 1 base and the V segment lost 2 bases, leaving 3 bases of the junction unmatched.

The chain has TRBV29-1 and TRBJ1-2; D gene uncertain. There are 12 residues in the CDR3. Trimming removed 3 bases at V and 8 bases at J, with 13 bases between. Per germline, CDR1 SQVTM and CDR2 ANQGSEA. The CDR3 here is CSVEVGSGGYTF. The CDR3 DNA follows: TGCAGCGTTGAGGTAGGGAGTGGCGGCTACACCTTC.

The chain is built from TRBV5-6 and TRBJ1-6; D remains ambiguous. Germline V gene lookup returns CDR1 SGHDT and CDR2 YYEEEE. V was cut by 4 bases and J by 9 bases, with 17 bases left in between. This CDR3 contains 15 residues. CDR3 sequence reads: CASSPRTPVGSPLHF. The CDR3 nucleotides read TGTGCCAGCAGCCCCCGGACCCCGGTGGGTTCACCCCTCCACTTT.

The chain carries TRBV6-1 and TRBJ2-4; possible D gene TRBD2, 5 bases. The germline V gene has CDR1 MNHNS and CDR2 SASEGT. Between the trimmed V and J ends, which lost 6 bases and 6 bases, there was a span of 15 bases. The CDR3 has 14 amino acids. The CDR3 here is CASRLSVEGNIQYF. The CDR3 region has the DNA TGTGCCAGCAGGCTGTCAGTTGAGGGAAACATTCAGTACTTC.

The rearrangement links TRBV4-2 to TRBJ2-3; TRBD2 agrees at 7 bases. Germline V CDR1 and CDR2: LGHNA, YNFKEQ. Germline trimming cut 1 base from V and 3 bases from J; bases unmatched to any gene: 13. The CDR3 runs 18 residues. In nucleotides, the CDR3 is TGTGCCAGCAGCCAAGTACGTACAACGGGAGGAGGTACAGATACGCAGTATTTT. Protein: CASSQVRTTGGGTDTQYF.

The V gene is TRBV7-2, the J gene TRBJ2-7; 10 bases align to TRBD2. There are 19 residues in the CDR3. Per the germline V gene, CDR1 is SGHTA and CDR2 is FQGNSA. Trimming took 1 base from V and 6 from J; bases not matched to a gene: 18. The CDR3 DNA reads as TGTGCCAGCAGCTTAGTAAGGGACCAACTAGCGGGAAGACCTCGCGAGCAGTACTTC. It translates to CASSLVRDQLAGRPREQYF.

This rearrangement joins TRBV5-1 to TRBJ2-2; TRBD2 agrees at 8 bases. The CDR3 has 15 residues. Trimming at V came to 5 bases and at J to 4 bases, leaving 7 bases not matched to a gene. Germline values: CDR1 SGHRS, CDR2 YFSETQ. The CDR3 protein is CASRSGGGPTGELFF. CDR3 nucleotide sequence: TGCGCCAGCAGGTCGGGCGGGGGGCCCACCGGGGAGCTGTTTTTT. Variable domain in full (rest from reference TRBV5-1 and TRBJ2-2): KAGVTQTPRYLIKTRGQQVTLSCSPISGHRSVSWYQQTPGQGLQFLFEYFSETQRNKGNFPGRFSGRQFSNSRSEMNVSTLELGDSALYLCASRSGGGPTGELFFGEGSRLTVL.

The V and J genes are TRBV7-3 and TRBJ2-3, with 9 bases lining up with TRBD2. CDR1 is SGHTA and CDR2 is FQGTGA in the germline V gene. The CDR3 is made up of 17 amino acids. J gave up 2 bases and V 4 bases, and 10 bases lay outside the gene matches. The CDR3 reads CASSSHTIAGDTDTQYF. The CDR3 DNA is TGTGCCAGCAGCTCCCACACAATAGCGGGGGACACAGATACGCAGTATTTT.

The rearrangement links TRBV11-3 to TRBJ1-5; 7 nucleotides match TRBD1. The junction had 3 bases not matched to a gene; V was cut back by 2 bases and J by 2 bases. Germline-derived CDR1 and CDR2 are SGHNT and YENEEA. The CDR3 covers 15 residues. The CDR3 nucleotides read TGTGCCAGCAGCTTATACCAGGGGGGCAATCAGCCCCAGCATTTT. It codes for CASSLYQGGNQPQHF.

The V and J genes are TRBV7-2 and TRBJ2-3; D remains ambiguous. The germline gives CDR1 SGHTA, CDR2 FQGNSA. The V gene lost 5 bases and the J gene lost 0 bases, with 12 bases spanning the gap. CDR3 length: 15 residues. The CDR3 reads CASSQDYGSTDTQYF. The CDR3 nucleotides read TGTGCCAGCAGCCAAGATTATGGTAGCACAGATACGCAGTATTTT.

This clone was seen a few times. The V call is TRBV6-6, the J call TRBJ1-1; a possible D gene is TRBD1 (5 bases). Trimming stripped 6 bases from V and 12 bases from J, with 20 bases between. CDR3 length: 13 amino acids. Germline V CDR1 and CDR2: MNHNY, SVGAGI (reference sequence). CDR3 bases: TGTGCCAGCAGAGGGGAGGGGCCCTTCTTGTCTTTCTTT. Amino acids: CASRGEGPFLSFF.

This clone was seen more than once but under ten times. The chain joins TRBV7-2 to TRBJ2-7; possibly TRBD2 for D (7 bases). V was shortened by 5 bases and J by 3 bases, with 17 bases between the two germline ends. The CDR3 is 15 amino acids. Germline V gene sequence: CDR1 SGHTA, CDR2 FQGNSA. For the CDR3, the DNA is TGTGCCAGCAGCGGGGAGGGGGGGAGAAACTACGAGCAGTACTTC. It yields the protein CASSGEGGRNYEQYF. Filled out from reference TRBV7-2 and TRBJ2-7, the complete variable domain reads GAGVSQSPSNKVTEKGKDVELRCDPISGHTALYWYRQSLGQGLEFLIYFQGNSAPDKSGLPSDRFSAERTGGSVSTLTIQRTQQEDSAVYLCASSGEGGRNYEQYFGPGTRLTVT.

This clone was detected only a few times. V gene TRBV14 combines with J gene TRBJ1-2; maybe TRBD1 (6 bases). Trimming took 3 bases from V and 2 from J, leaving 25 bases between them. CDR3 size: 19 residues. Germline assignment: CDR1 SGHDN and CDR2 FVKESK. CDR3 region: CASSQYRDIQSGINYGYTF. Here the CDR3 DNA reads TGTGCCAGCAGCCAGTACCGGGACATCCAATCGGGGATAAACTATGGCTACACCTTC.

This clone was seen a single time. V usage is TRBV13 and J usage is TRBJ2-7; TRBD2 matches 11 bases. Germline CDR1 reads PRHDT; CDR2 reads FYEKMQ (reference sequence). The CDR3 covers 16 residues. Unmatched junction bases numbered 9, after V lost 3 bases and J lost 5 bases. CDR3 nucleotides: TGTGCCAGCAGCTTGGAGCGTCGACTAGCGGGAAACGAGCAGTACTTC. Translating it yields CASSLERRLAGNEQYF. Looking up the rest from reference TRBV13 and TRBJ2-7 gives the full variable domain: AAGVIQSPRHLIKEKRETATLKCYPIPRHDTVYWYQQGPGQDPQFLISFYEKMQSDKGSIPDRFSAQQFSDYHSELNMSSLELGDSALYFCASSLERRLAGNEQYFGPGTRLTVT.

This sequence joins TRBV5-1 and TRBJ2-2, with D hard to call. CDR3 length: 14 amino acids. Per germline, CDR1 SGHRS and CDR2 YFSETQ. Between the trimmed V and J ends, which lost 3 bases and 7 bases, there was a span of 13 bases. CDR3 DNA sequence: TGCGCCAGCAGCTACCAGGTAGCAGGCGGGGAGCTGTTTTTT. Translation gives CASSYQVAGGELFF.